Each of the 26 T cell receptor beta chains below was sequenced from the same sample in a study of T-cell memory formation after mild COVID-19. TCRdb reprocessed the 5' RACE reads via MiXCR and lists one record per CDR3 protein. The sample has 470,000 or so distinct CDR3 sequences, more than 15% seen once. The sequencing sample was made of PBMCs or a T cell subset sorted from them (not recorded which). Receptors originate from a man in his late teens or twenties who had mild COVID-19 (a few samples of this study predate the infection). Cell type and time point are not known.

The chain couples TRBV15 to TRBJ1-4; perhaps TRBD1 as D (5 bases). Germline assignment: CDR1 LNHNV and CDR2 YYDKDF (reference sequence). V was trimmed by 6 bases and J by 13 bases, leaving 18 bases between them. The CDR3 runs to 13 residues. The CDR3 loop reads CATREGTEIGLFF. The DNA for the CDR3 is TGTGCCACCAGGGAGGGGACCGAAATTGGACTGTTTTTT.

J is TRBJ2-2 and V is TRBV15, with 8 bases aligning to TRBD1. J was trimmed by 1 base and V by 0 bases; bases with no gene match: 4. From germline, CDR1 is LNHNV and CDR2 YYDKDF (reference sequence). The CDR3 extends over 17 amino acids. The CDR3 is CATSREGQGGNTGELFF. The DNA of the CDR3 is TGTGCCACCAGCAGAGAAGGACAGGGTGGGAACACCGGGGAGCTGTTTTTT.

This clonotype occurred a few times. The chain couples TRBV11-2 to TRBJ2-1; 7 bases are a match to TRBD1. V was pared by 6 bases and J by 3 bases, with 11 bases of the junction left unmatched. CDR1 and CDR2 (germline): SGHAT, FQNNGV. There are 16 residues in the CDR3. The CDR3 coding sequence is TGTGCCAGCAGAGGGCTGACAGGGACCCTCTACAATGAGCAGTTCTTC. It specifies CASRGLTGTLYNEQFF.

V gene TRBV11-2 combines with J gene TRBJ2-2; possible D gene TRBD2, 5 bases. Germline V gene sequence: CDR1 SGHAT, CDR2 FQNNGV. The CDR3 runs to 13 residues. V gave up 0 bases and J gave up 8 bases, with 7 bases separating them. The CDR3 protein is CASSLERVGELFF. CDR3 nucleotides: TGTGCCAGCAGCTTAGAGAGGGTTGGGGAGCTGTTTTTT.

The V call is TRBV7-9, the J call TRBJ1-1; 8 nucleotides align to TRBD1. Per the germline V gene, CDR1 is SEHNR and CDR2 is FQNEAQ (reference sequence). The CDR3 has 15 amino acids. V lost 5 bases to trimming and J lost 4 bases; unmatched junction nucleotides: 9. The CDR3 DNA follows: TGTGCCAGCAGCGCTTTACAGGGGGAGCGCACTGAAGCTTTCTTT. Amino acids: CASSALQGERTEAFF.

V gene TRBV10-3 combines with J gene TRBJ1-2, with 8 bases fitting TRBD1. V shed 6 bases, J shed 4 bases, and the junction held 4 bases outside the gene matches. Germline V CDR1 and CDR2: ENHRY, SYGVKD. The CDR3 is 13 amino acids. CDR3 coding DNA: TGTGCCATCAGGGAGGACAGGGCCTATGGCTACACCTTC. This gives the protein CAIREDRAYGYTF.

The chain has TRBV30 and TRBJ2-7, with D uncertain. Trimming stripped 1 base from V and 5 bases from J, with 15 bases between. Germline lookup yields CDR1 GTSNPN and CDR2 SVGIG (reference sequence). The CDR3 extends over 14 amino acids. The CDR3 loop is CAWSAPGPKDEQYF. DNA of the CDR3: TGTGCCTGGAGTGCCCCAGGACCCAAGGACGAGCAGTACTTC.

The chain employs TRBV11-1 and TRBJ2-4, with 7 bases matching TRBD2. Germline CDR1 and CDR2: SGHAT and FQDESV (reference sequence). J gave up 7 bases and V 5 bases, and 8 bases lay outside the gene matches. The length of the CDR3 is 14 residues. As DNA, the CDR3 is TGTGCCAGCAGCCCAGGCGGGGGTTGGAACATTCAGTACTTC. Protein sequence: CASSPGGGWNIQYF. The full variable domain, rest sourced from reference TRBV11-1 and TRBJ2-4, is EAEVAQSPRYKITEKSQAVAFWCDPISGHATLYWYRQILGQGPELLVQFQDESVVDDSQLPKDRFSAERLKGVDSTLKIQPAELGDSAMYLCASSPGGGWNIQYFGAGTRLSVL.

The rearrangement joins TRBV6-6 to TRBJ1-1; weak D call: TRBD1 (6 bases). The CDR3 sequence is 17 residues long. CDR1 and CDR2 (germline): MNHNY, SVGAGI (reference sequence). Trimming removed 6 bases at V and 0 bases at J, with 20 bases between. DNA for the CDR3: TGTGCCAGCAGAAACAGGGTGGAGGCGGTTATGAACACTGAAGCTTTCTTT. Its protein is CASRNRVEAVMNTEAFF.

This clonotype was observed at least ten times. The chain is built from TRBV12-3 or TRBV12-4 and TRBJ2-5; D is unclear. V lost 2 bases and J lost 5, with 12 bases in between. CDR3 length: 14 residues. CDR3 region: CASSLRGSRETQYF. Here the CDR3 DNA reads TGTGCCAGCAGTTTAAGAGGCTCTCGTGAGACCCAGTACTTC.

The chain uses TRBV7-2 and TRBJ2-5; D is unclear. Germline-derived CDR1 and CDR2 are SGHTA and FQGNSA. Trimming stripped 1 base from V and 8 bases from J, with 5 bases between. The CDR3 has 11 amino acids. The DNA for the CDR3 is TGTGCCAGCAGCTTAGAGTTTACCCAGTACTTC. This translates into CASSLEFTQYF.

The chain is built from TRBV4-3 and TRBJ2-5, with TRBD1 as a possible D gene (6 bases). Looked up from germline, CDR1 is LGHNA and CDR2 is YSLEER. V lost 4 bases and J lost 5, with 20 bases in between. The CDR3 is 16 residues long. The CDR3 is CASSRGVDRLGETQYF. The CDR3 DNA follows: TGCGCCAGCAGCCGAGGGGTAGACAGGTTGGGGGAGACCCAGTACTTC.

This clonotype was observed many times. The chain links TRBV20-1 to TRBJ1-5; possible D gene TRBD1, 5 bases. The ends were cut back, 1 base at V and 1 base at J, with 5 bases in the middle. The CDR3 runs to 13 residues. Germline V CDR1 and CDR2: DFQATT, SNEGSKA (reference sequence). The CDR3 here is CSARGDSNQPQHF. CDR3 DNA: TGCAGTGCTAGAGGGGACAGCAATCAGCCCCAGCATTTT.

This clonotype was detected only a few times. DNA for the CDR3: TGTGCCAGCAGGTCCGAAGGGGCTGGCACAGATACGCAGTATTTT. The encoded protein is CASRSEGAGTDTQYF. The chain joins TRBV6-2 or TRBV6-3 to TRBJ2-3, with a possible D match to TRBD1 (5 bases). V lost 6 bases to trimming and J lost 1 base, with 14 bases between them. Germline-derived CDR1 and CDR2 are MNHEY and SVGEGT. The length of the CDR3 is 15 residues.

The chain has TRBV6-6 and TRBJ1-6, with D hard to call. The CDR3 is 14 amino acids. The V end was cut by 7 bases, the J end by 10 bases, with 17 bases between. The germline gives CDR1 MNHNY, CDR2 SVGAGI (reference sequence). The CDR3 DNA follows: TGTGCCAGCACAAAGGACTCCATCGGCTCACCCCTCCACTTT. It translates to CASTKDSIGSPLHF.

The V gene is TRBV7-3, the J gene TRBJ2-6; D may correspond to TRBD1 or TRBD2 (5 bases each). Trimming took off 1 base at V and 0 bases at J, with 19 bases between the two ends. Germline-derived CDR1 and CDR2 are SGHTA and FQGTGA. The CDR3 extends over 20 amino acids. CDR3 sequence: CASSLRGLADAVSGANVLTF. CDR3 coding DNA: TGTGCCAGCAGCTTAAGGGGCCTAGCCGATGCGGTCTCTGGGGCCAACGTCCTGACTTTC.

This clonotype was observed a few times. This rearrangement joins TRBV7-3 to TRBJ1-5; 7 bases line up with TRBD1. The V and J ends lost 5 bases and 2 bases, in that order; junction bases with no gene match: 6. The CDR3 runs 15 residues. Looked up from germline, CDR1 is SGHTA and CDR2 is FQGTGA. CDR3 sequence (DNA): TGTGCCAGCAGCCTCCGGACAGGTGGCAATCAGCCCCAGCATTTT. Encoded protein: CASSLRTGGNQPQHF.

This clonotype was observed a handful of times. The chain has TRBV27 and TRBJ1-5, with 9 bases lining up with TRBD1. With 4 bases clipped from V and 6 bases from J, the junction kept 7 bases outside the gene matches. The germline V gene encodes CDR1 MNHEY and CDR2 SMNVEV (reference sequence). The CDR3 has 15 residues. The CDR3 reads CASSSGTGIGQPQHF. CDR3 DNA sequence: TGTGCCAGCAGTTCCGGGACAGGGATCGGTCAGCCCCAGCATTTT.

The rearrangement links TRBV12-3 or TRBV12-4 to TRBJ2-3, with D perhaps matching TRBD2 (6 bases). Trimming cost V 7 bases and J 0 bases, with 35 bases left between them. The CDR3 totals 22 residues. The CDR3, as DNA: TGTGCCAGCACCAAAACCCGGGCGGTAGCGGATTTCGCCCGGCCCAGCACAGATACGCAGTATTTT. Its translation: CASTKTRAVADFARPSTDTQYF.

The sample holds a few counts of this clonotype. CDR3 bases: TGTGCCAGCTATATACCAACTAATGAAAAACTGTTTTTT. Its translation is CASYIPTNEKLFF. The chain has TRBV6-6 and TRBJ1-4, with D uncertain. This CDR3 spans 13 amino acids. Trimming stripped 8 bases from V and 0 bases from J, with 7 bases between. Germline CDR1 reads MNHNY; CDR2 reads SVGAGI (reference sequence).

This clonotype was recorded a few times. This rearrangement joins TRBV5-1 to TRBJ2-1, with a weak D call TRBD2 (5 bases). Germline CDR1 and CDR2: SGHRS and YFSETQ. This CDR3 is 15 amino acids long. V lost 4 bases, J lost 7 bases, and 18 bases lay in between. This chain's CDR3 is CASSGMGVRWNEQFF. The CDR3 nucleotides read TGCGCCAGCAGCGGCATGGGAGTCCGGTGGAATGAGCAGTTCTTC.

In this sample, this clonotype turned up a few times. The chain links TRBV27 to TRBJ1-1; the D is unclear. Germline V gives CDR1 MNHEY, CDR2 SMNVEV (reference sequence). The CDR3 extends over 12 amino acids. V was trimmed by 4 bases and J by 9 bases, leaving 12 bases between them. The CDR3 bases are TGTGCCAGCAGTTCCCCGACTAGAAAAGCTTTCTTT. Its protein product is CASSSPTRKAFF.

This clonotype was detected many times. Its ends do not fully match the called genes, so a read error is possible. The chain links TRBV7-9 to TRBJ1-1, with TRBD1 matching 7 bases. Germline V lookup: CDR1 SEHNR, CDR2 FQNEAQ (reference sequence). The CDR3 totals 13 residues. The CDR3 is CASSLEGATEAFF. The CDR3 bases are TGTGCCAGCAGTTTAGAGGGGGCGACTGAAGCTTTCTTT.

The chain employs TRBV7-7 and TRBJ2-1; no definite D call. Germline V CDR1 and CDR2: SSHAT, FNYEAQ (reference sequence). Trimming took off 0 bases at V and 8 bases at J, with 8 bases between the two ends. The CDR3 has 13 residues. CDR3 DNA: TGTGCCAGCAGCTTAGCGACCGGTGATGAGCAGTTCTTC. Its translation: CASSLATGDEQFF.

This clonotype was detected a few times. The chain joins TRBV12-3 or TRBV12-4 to TRBJ2-2, with 8 positions matching TRBD1. The V segment lost 3 bases and the J segment 5 bases; nucleotides outside the gene matches: 5. This CDR3 has 15 amino acids. CDR3: CASSFYQGATGELFF. CDR3 nucleotide sequence: TGTGCCAGCAGTTTCTACCAGGGGGCGACCGGGGAGCTGTTTTTT.

This clonotype was seen a few times. The gene calls are TRBV5-1 and TRBJ1-5; 12 nucleotides align to TRBD1. V shed 5 bases, J shed 5 bases, and the junction held 5 bases outside the gene matches. The CDR3 loop spans 15 amino acids. Germline V gene lookup returns CDR1 SGHRS and CDR2 YFSETQ. The CDR3, as DNA: TGCGCCAGCAGAGAGGGACAGGGGGCATATCAGCCCCAGCATTTT. Translating gives CASREGQGAYQPQHF.